The entry below gives a single T cell receptor (beta chain) sequence along with its context. What it recognizes is unknown. CD45RO negativity and positive selection for CCR7 defined naive CD8 cells, a population that excluded terminally differentiated effector memory CD45RA+ cells. The data belong to a study of shared clonotypes between healthy human individuals. Study as a whole: Researchers assigned three CD4 naive, three CD4 memory, two CD8 naive and one CD8 memory plate to each donor.

The assay used deep level. It was approximately 0.2 ug DNA, about 30,000 T cell genomes, that sorted-subset replicate PCRs used. The repertoire was sequenced with immunoSEQ multiplex PCR; TCRdb's copy has only in-frame clones and lacks some. The sample carries approximately 600,000 clones, 85% to 95% recorded once. Notes on the study in general: Larger estimated richness was generally recorded for naive subsets relative to memory subsets.

Germline values: CDR1 MGHRA, CDR2 YSYEKL. V gave up 4 bases and J gave up 4 bases; unmatched junction bases: 10. This CDR3 region has 18 residues. Sequencing was carried out using naive CD8+ T cells sorted from blood. This clonotype was sampled from a woman aged 25-40 years in good health. The gene calls are TRBV4-1 and TRBJ2-2; TRBD2 agrees at 12 bases. This chain's CDR3 is CASSLLTSGRVRTGELFF. CDR3 DNA: TGCGCCAGCAGCCTTTTGACTAGCGGGAGAGTTCGCACCGGGGAGCTGTTTTTT.